These 21 T cell receptor beta chains were all obtained from the same sample, sequenced in a study of shared clonotypes between healthy human individuals. Clones were sequenced by immunoSEQ multiplex PCR, and TCRdb holds only the in-frame ones, with some missing. The table shows about 2.4 million clones, with more than 85% occurring only once. The sample taken for sequencing was naive CD4+ T cells from PBMCs. Subset of the sample: CD45RA+ positively selected. These receptors originate from a man between 18 and 35 years old in good health. Some clones in this sample may be carry-over from other donors' samples.

Here the CDR3 DNA reads TGTGCCAGCAGCCAAGATCCCCCATACACAGATACGCAGTATTTT. It translates to CASSQDPPYTDTQYF. This chain connects TRBV4-2 to TRBJ2-3; D remains ambiguous. The V gene lost 0 bases and the J gene lost 2 bases, with 9 bases spanning the gap. CDR1 is LGHNA and CDR2 is YNFKEQ in the germline V gene. This CDR3 has 15 amino acids.

The gene calls are TRBV18 and TRBJ1-3, with D possibly being TRBD1 (5 bases). The CDR3 consists of 18 residues. Germline CDR1 KGHSH, CDR2 LQKENI. Trimming took off 3 bases at V and 2 bases at J, with 20 bases between the two ends. The DNA of the CDR3 is TGTGCCAGCTCACCCGCGTCTTTGGGGGTGGCGACTGGAAACACCATATATTTT. Its protein product is CASSPASLGVATGNTIYF.

The chain recombines TRBV15 with TRBJ2-2; D is perhaps TRBD2 (5 bases). V lost 1 base to trimming and J lost 4 bases, with 13 bases between them. The CDR3 is 16 amino acids. Germline loops: CDR1 LNHNV, CDR2 YYDKDF (reference sequence). CDR3 bases: TGTGCCACCAGCAGAGTTGGGGAGCCCAGCACCGGGGAGCTGTTTTTT. As protein: CATSRVGEPSTGELFF.

Points on this clone: The identical CDR3 is also encoded by other nucleotide sequences in the sample. The V and J genes are TRBV7-9 and TRBJ2-3; no firm D call. There are 12 residues in the CDR3. V dropped 5 bases and J dropped 6 bases, with 9 bases sitting between them. Germline V lookup: CDR1 SEHNR, CDR2 FQNEAQ (reference sequence). The CDR3 loop reads CASSPAGDTQYF. The DNA of the CDR3 is TGTGCCAGCAGCCCTGCTGGGGATACGCAGTATTTT.

The V gene is TRBV5-1, the J gene TRBJ1-1; 12 bases align to TRBD1. J was trimmed by 11 bases and V by 8 bases; bases with no gene match: 13. This CDR3 is 14 amino acids long. Germline V gene sequence: CDR1 SGHRS, CDR2 YFSETQ. CDR3 sequence (DNA): TGCGCCAGTGGCCCCCCCGGGACAGGGGGCCTGGCTTTCTTT. Protein sequence: CASGPPGTGGLAFF.

V gene TRBV7-6 combines with J gene TRBJ2-3, with D perhaps TRBD2 (5 bases). V was trimmed by 4 bases and J by 1 base, leaving 9 bases between them. CDR1 is SGHVS, CDR2 FNYEAQ, per germline. The CDR3 loop spans 14 amino acids. The chain's CDR3 is CASSSYSGTDTQYF. In DNA, the CDR3 is TGTGCCAGCAGCTCCTATAGCGGCACAGATACGCAGTATTTT.

As regards this clone: Sequence at one end of the junction differs from germline and may be a read error. V gene TRBV7-9 combines with J gene TRBJ1-1; TRBD1 is a possible D gene (6 bases). The CDR3 is 13 residues long. Looked up from germline, CDR1 is SEHNR and CDR2 is FQNEAQ (reference sequence). The CDR3 here is CASSLAGGSGIIF. DNA of the CDR3: TGTGCCAGCAGCTTAGCTGGGGGCTCAGGTATTATCTTT.

The V call is TRBV19, the J call TRBJ2-7, with D possibly TRBD1 on 5 matching bases. The germline CDR1 and CDR2 sequences are LNHDA and SQIVND (reference sequence). This CDR3 has 15 residues. V lost 3 bases and J lost 0, with 12 bases in between. CDR3 loop: CASSMGPAYSYEQYF. CDR3 sequence (DNA): TGTGCCAGTAGTATGGGGCCTGCTTACTCCTACGAGCAGTACTTC.

V usage is TRBV7-2 and J usage is TRBJ1-5; 8 bases fit TRBD1. The length of the CDR3 is 14 residues. V lost 6 bases, J lost 6 bases, and 7 bases stayed unmatched. CDR1 and CDR2 from the germline V gene are SGHTA and FQGNSA. The chain's CDR3 is CASSFGQGSQPQHF. The CDR3 coding sequence is TGTGCCAGCAGTTTCGGACAGGGTAGTCAGCCCCAGCATTTT.

This chain uses TRBV25-1 with TRBJ2-2; 7 nucleotides align to TRBD1. The CDR3 runs to 15 residues. CDR1 is MGHDK and CDR2 is SYGVNS in the germline V gene. Trimming cost V 6 bases and J 0 bases; bases outside gene matches: 4. The CDR3 bases are TGTGCCAGCAGCCCGACAGGGCCGAACACCGGGGAGCTGTTTTTT. This codes for CASSPTGPNTGELFF.

This clone turned up a few times. The chain has TRBV25-1 and TRBJ1-2; TRBD1 matches 7 bases. The CDR3 length is 15 residues. Germline-derived CDR1 and CDR2 are MGHDK and SYGVNS. Trimming cost V 7 bases and J 6 bases; bases outside gene matches: 14. In nucleotides, the CDR3 is TGTGCCAGCACCCGAGGGAGACAGGGAGGGGATGGCTACACCTTC. It translates to CASTRGRQGGDGYTF.

CDR3: CASSQGRDRYTEAFF. DNA of the CDR3: TGTGCCAGCAGCCAAGGCCGGGACAGATACACTGAAGCTTTCTTT. This chain connects TRBV4-2 to TRBJ1-1; 7 nucleotides line up with TRBD1. The V segment lost 1 base and the J segment 3 bases; nucleotides outside the gene matches: 5. The CDR3 loop spans 15 amino acids. Germline-derived CDR1 and CDR2 are LGHNA and YNFKEQ.

This clone was seen once. This chain links TRBV30 with TRBJ2-7; D not resolved. With 2 bases removed from V and 0 bases from J, the gap between germline ends came to 11 bases. The CDR3 runs 14 residues. From germline, CDR1 is GTSNPN and CDR2 SVGIG (reference sequence). The chain's CDR3 is CAWSSGVYSYEQYF. CDR3 nucleotide sequence: TGTGCCTGGAGTTCCGGCGTCTACTCCTACGAGCAGTACTTC.

The chain links TRBV28 to TRBJ2-1; no reliable D call. Germline lookup yields CDR1 MDHEN and CDR2 SYDVKM. The V gene lost 6 bases and the J gene lost 0 bases, with 6 bases spanning the gap. This CDR3 is built from 13 residues. CDR3 DNA sequence: TGTGCCAGCAGAGGGAACTCCTACAATGAGCAGTTCTTC. It yields the protein CASRGNSYNEQFF.

The chain uses TRBV5-1 and TRBJ2-1, with 10 bases identical to TRBD2. The V segment lost 3 bases and the J segment 7 bases; nucleotides outside the gene matches: 13. In germline, CDR1 is SGHRS, CDR2 YFSETQ. This CDR3 contains 17 residues. The CDR3 DNA follows: TGCGCCAGCAGCTCCCCGACGAGCGGGAGGGCCGGGAATGAGCAGTTCTTC. This sequence encodes CASSSPTSGRAGNEQFF.

V usage is TRBV28 and J usage is TRBJ1-5; D perhaps matches TRBD1 (5 bases). The V gene's germline CDR1 is MDHEN and CDR2 SYDVKM. Trimming cost V 7 bases and J 11 bases, with 18 bases left between them. The CDR3 totals 13 residues. Here the CDR3 reads CASIQTQGVAQHF. The CDR3 DNA is TGTGCCAGCATTCAAACCCAGGGAGTGGCCCAGCATTTT. Drawing the rest from reference TRBV28 and TRBJ1-5, the complete variable domain is DVKVTQSSRYLVKRTGEKVFLECVQDMDHENMFWYRQDPGLGLRLIYFSYDVKMKEKGDIPEGYSVSREKKERFSLILESASTNQTSMYLCASIQTQGVAQHFGDGTRLSIL.

V usage is TRBV2 and J usage is TRBJ2-2, with D perhaps matching TRBD1 (6 bases). The CDR3 spans 14 residues. V shed 6 bases and J shed 7 bases, with 15 bases lying between them. In germline, CDR1 is SNHLY, CDR2 FYNNEI. DNA for the CDR3: TGTGCCAGCAGGGCTTGGACAGTGGGCGGGGAGCTGTTTTTT. It yields the protein CASRAWTVGGELFF. Full variable domain (missing parts from reference TRBV2 and TRBJ2-2): EPEVTQTPSHQVTQMGQEVILRCVPISNHLYFYWYRQILGQKVEFLVSFYNNEISEKSEIFDDQFSVERPDGSNFTLKIRSTKLEDSAMYFCASRAWTVGGELFFGEGSRLTVL.

V is TRBV4-3 and J is TRBJ1-2, with a possible D match to TRBD1 (5 bases). Trimming removed 0 bases from V and 10 bases from J, with 12 bases in between. Germline values: CDR1 LGHNA, CDR2 YSLEER. The CDR3 length is 13 residues. The CDR3 DNA sequence: TGCGCCAGCAGCCAAGACGGGACTCTCGCCTACACCTTC. Its protein is CASSQDGTLAYTF.

J is TRBJ2-7 and V is TRBV6-1, with TRBD2 matching over 9 bases. V lost 4 bases and J lost 2; bases outside the gene matches: 6. The CDR3 is made up of 15 amino acids. Germline CDR1 and CDR2: MNHNS and SASEGT. The CDR3 DNA reads TGTGCCAGCAGTGGTTCGCGGGAGGGTCCCTACGAGCAGTACTTC. This gives the protein CASSGSREGPYEQYF.

The rearrangement uses TRBV6-1 and TRBJ1-5; weak D call: TRBD1 (5 bases). CDR3 length: 15 amino acids. Germline loops: CDR1 MNHNS, CDR2 SASEGT. The germline V and J ends were trimmed by 3 bases and 3 bases, with 12 bases remaining between them. In DNA, the CDR3 is TGTGCCAGCAGTGACTGGACAATCCTCAATCAGCCCCAGCATTTT. Its translation is CASSDWTILNQPQHF.

The chain is built from TRBV12-5 and TRBJ1-2; no firm D call. The CDR3 totals 12 residues. V lost 3 bases and J 5 bases, leaving 7 bases between the germline ends. Per the germline V gene, CDR1 is LGHNT and CDR2 is FRNRAP. Here the CDR3 DNA reads TGTGCTAGTGGTTTTGAAAGTTATGGCTACACCTTC. Its translation: CASGFESYGYTF.